This T cell receptor (beta chain) was captured by sequencing in a study of cytomegalovirus exposure and HLA in healthy donors. CDR3 size: 14 residues. The V gene's germline CDR1 is MNHEY and CDR2 SMNVEV (reference sequence). Deletions cut 8 bases from V and 2 bases from J, with 14 bases between. In the PCR, 60 Vbeta and 13 Jbeta primers were used. The method was immunoSEQ multiplex PCR; TCRdb's version includes in-frame clones alone and lacks a portion of them. Of around 140,000 clones in the sample, about 64% were seen once. The sequence was collected from a woman between 40 and 55 years old in good health and CMV-seronegative. Sequenced: PBMCs. V gene TRBV27 combines with J gene TRBJ2-3; D is possibly TRBD1 (7 bases). The CDR3 region has the DNA TGTGCCAGCCGCCGGAGGGGGCCCACAGATACGCAGTATTTT. Residues: CASRRRGPTDTQYF.